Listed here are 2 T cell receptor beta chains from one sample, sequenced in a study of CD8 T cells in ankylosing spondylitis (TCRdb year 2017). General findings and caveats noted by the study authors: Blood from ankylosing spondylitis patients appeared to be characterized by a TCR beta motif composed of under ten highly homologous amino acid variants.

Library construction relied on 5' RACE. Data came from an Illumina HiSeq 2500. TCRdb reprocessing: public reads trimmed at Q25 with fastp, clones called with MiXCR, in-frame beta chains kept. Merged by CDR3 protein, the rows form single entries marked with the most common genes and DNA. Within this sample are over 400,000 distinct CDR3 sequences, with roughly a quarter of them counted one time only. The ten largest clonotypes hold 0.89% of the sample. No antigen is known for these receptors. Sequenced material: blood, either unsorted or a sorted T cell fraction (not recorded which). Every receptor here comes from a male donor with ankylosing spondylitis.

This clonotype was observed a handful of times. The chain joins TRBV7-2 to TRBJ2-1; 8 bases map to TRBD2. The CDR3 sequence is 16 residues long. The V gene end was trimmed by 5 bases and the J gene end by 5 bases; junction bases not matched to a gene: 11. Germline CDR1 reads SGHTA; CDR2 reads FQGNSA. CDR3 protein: CASSGRDGRAHNEQFF. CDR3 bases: TGTGCCAGCAGCGGACGGGACGGGAGGGCCCACAATGAGCAGTTCTTC. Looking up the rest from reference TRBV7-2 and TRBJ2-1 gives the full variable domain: GAGVSQSPSNKVTEKGKDVELRCDPISGHTALYWYRQSLGQGLEFLIYFQGNSAPDKSGLPSDRFSAERTGGSVSTLTIQRTQQEDSAVYLCASSGRDGRAHNEQFFGPGTRLTVL.

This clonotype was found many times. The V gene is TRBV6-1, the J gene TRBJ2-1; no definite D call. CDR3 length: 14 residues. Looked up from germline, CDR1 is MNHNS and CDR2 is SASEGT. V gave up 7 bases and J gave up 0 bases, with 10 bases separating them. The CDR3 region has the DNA TGTGCCAGCAATCCCCTAAGCTCCTACAATGAGCAGTTCTTC. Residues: CASNPLSSYNEQFF.